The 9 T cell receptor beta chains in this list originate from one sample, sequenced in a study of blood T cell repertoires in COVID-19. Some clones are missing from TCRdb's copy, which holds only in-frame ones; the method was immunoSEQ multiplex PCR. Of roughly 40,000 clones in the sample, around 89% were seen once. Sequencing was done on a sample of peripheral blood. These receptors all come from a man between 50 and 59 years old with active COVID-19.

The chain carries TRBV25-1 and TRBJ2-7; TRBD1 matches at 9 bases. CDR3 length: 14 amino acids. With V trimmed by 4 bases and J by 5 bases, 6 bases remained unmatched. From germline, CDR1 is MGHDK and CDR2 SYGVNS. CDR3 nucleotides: TGTGCCAGCAGTGGAACGGGACAGGGAAACGAGCAGTACTTC. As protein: CASSGTGQGNEQYF.

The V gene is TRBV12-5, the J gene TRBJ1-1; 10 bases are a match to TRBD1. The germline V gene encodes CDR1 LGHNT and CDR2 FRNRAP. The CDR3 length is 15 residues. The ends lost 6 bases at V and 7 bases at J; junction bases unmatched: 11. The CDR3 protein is CASGPTTGGRGEAFF. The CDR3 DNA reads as TGTGCTAGTGGGCCCACGACAGGGGGCCGGGGTGAAGCTTTCTTT.

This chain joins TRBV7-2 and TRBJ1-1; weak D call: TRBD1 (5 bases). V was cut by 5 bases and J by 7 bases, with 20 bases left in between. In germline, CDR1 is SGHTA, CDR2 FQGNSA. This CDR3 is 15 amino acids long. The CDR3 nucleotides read TGTGCCAGCAGCGTCCGGGCCCCCGGGGGGGGTGAAGCTTTCTTT. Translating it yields CASSVRAPGGGEAFF. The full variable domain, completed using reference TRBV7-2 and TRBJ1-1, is GAGVSQSPSNKVTEKGKDVELRCDPISGHTALYWYRQSLGQGLEFLIYFQGNSAPDKSGLPSDRFSAERTGGSVSTLTIQRTQQEDSAVYLCASSVRAPGGGEAFFGQGTRLTVV.

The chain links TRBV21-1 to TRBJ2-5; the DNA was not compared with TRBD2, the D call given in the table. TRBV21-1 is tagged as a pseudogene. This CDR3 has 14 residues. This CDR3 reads CASFSGGGSGAQYF. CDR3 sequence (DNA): TGTGCCAGCTTCTCCGGCGGGGGGTCCGGGGCCCAGTACTTC.

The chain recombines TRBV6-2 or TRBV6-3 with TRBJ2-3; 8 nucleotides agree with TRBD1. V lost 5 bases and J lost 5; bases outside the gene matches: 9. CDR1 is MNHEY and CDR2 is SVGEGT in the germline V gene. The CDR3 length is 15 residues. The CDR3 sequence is CASSDDRGREDTQYF. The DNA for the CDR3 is TGTGCCAGCAGTGATGACAGGGGCCGCGAAGATACGCAGTATTTT.

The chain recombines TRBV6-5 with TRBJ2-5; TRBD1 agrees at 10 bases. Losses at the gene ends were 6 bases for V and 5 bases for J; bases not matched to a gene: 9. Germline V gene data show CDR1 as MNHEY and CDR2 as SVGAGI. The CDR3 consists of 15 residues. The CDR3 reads CASRAGTGDGETQYF. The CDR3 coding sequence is TGTGCCAGCAGGGCCGGGACAGGGGATGGGGAGACCCAGTACTTC.

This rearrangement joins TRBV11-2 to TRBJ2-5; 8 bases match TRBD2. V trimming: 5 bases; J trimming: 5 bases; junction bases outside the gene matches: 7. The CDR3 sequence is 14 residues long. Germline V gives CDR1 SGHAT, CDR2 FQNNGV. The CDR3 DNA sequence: TGTGCCAGCAGCCTTAGCGGGGCTGCGGAGACCCAGTACTTC. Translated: CASSLSGAAETQYF.

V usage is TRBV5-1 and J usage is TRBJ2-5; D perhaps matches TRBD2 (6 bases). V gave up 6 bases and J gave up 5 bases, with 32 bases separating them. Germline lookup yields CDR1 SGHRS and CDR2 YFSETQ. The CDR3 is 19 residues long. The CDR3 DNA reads TGCGCCAGCACGAGAGAAGGACGGACGAACGGACTAATTCAGGAGACCCAGTACTTC. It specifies CASTREGRTNGLIQETQYF.

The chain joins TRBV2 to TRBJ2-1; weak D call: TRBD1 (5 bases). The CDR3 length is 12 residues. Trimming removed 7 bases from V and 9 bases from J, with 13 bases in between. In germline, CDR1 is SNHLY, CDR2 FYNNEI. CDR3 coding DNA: TGTGCCAGCATATTAGGGGTCAGTGAGCAGTTCTTC. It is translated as CASILGVSEQFF.